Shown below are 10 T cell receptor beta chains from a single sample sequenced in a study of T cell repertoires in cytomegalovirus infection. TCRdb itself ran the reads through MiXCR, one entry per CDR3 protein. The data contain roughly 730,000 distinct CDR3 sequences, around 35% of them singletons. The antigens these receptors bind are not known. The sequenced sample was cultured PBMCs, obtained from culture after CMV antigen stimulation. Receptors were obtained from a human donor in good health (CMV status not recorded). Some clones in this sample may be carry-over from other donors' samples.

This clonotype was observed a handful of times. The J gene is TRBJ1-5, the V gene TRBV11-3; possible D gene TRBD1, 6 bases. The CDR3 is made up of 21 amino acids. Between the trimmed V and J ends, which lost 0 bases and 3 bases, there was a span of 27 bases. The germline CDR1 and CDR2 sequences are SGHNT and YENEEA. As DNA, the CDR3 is TGTGCCAGCAGCTTAGATCGGAGGAGACAGGACCTATCCCGGTTCAATCAGCCCCAGCATTTT. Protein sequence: CASSLDRRRQDLSRFNQPQHF.

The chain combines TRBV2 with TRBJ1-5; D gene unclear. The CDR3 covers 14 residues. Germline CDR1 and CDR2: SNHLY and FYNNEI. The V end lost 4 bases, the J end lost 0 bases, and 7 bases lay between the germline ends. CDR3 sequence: CASSAAASNQPQHF. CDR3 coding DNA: TGTGCCAGCAGTGCGGCCGCTAGCAATCAGCCCCAGCATTTT.

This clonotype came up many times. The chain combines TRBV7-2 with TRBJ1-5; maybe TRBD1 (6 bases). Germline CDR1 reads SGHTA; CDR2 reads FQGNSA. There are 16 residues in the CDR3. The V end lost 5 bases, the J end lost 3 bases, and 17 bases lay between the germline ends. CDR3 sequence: CASSVSQGKVNQPQHF. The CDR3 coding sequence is TGTGCCAGCAGCGTTAGTCAGGGGAAGGTCAATCAGCCCCAGCATTTT.

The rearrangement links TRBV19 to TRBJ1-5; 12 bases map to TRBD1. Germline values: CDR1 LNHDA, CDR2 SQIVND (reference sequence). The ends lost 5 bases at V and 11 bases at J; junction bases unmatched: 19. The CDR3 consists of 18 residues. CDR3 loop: CASSSPGQGATPRLTQHF. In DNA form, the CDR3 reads TGTGCCAGTAGTTCTCCGGGACAGGGGGCTACCCCACGTCTGACCCAGCATTTT.

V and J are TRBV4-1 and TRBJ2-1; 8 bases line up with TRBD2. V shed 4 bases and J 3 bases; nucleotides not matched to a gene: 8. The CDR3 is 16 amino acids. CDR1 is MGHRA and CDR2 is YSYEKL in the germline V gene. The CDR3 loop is CASSLTRGLDYNEQFF. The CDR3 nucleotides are TGCGCCAGCAGCCTTACCCGGGGACTAGACTACAATGAGCAGTTCTTC.

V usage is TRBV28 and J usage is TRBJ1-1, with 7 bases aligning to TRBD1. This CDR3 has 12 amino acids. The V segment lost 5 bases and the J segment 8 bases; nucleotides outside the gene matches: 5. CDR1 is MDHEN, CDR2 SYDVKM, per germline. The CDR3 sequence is CASSEGAGEAFF. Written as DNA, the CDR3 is TGTGCCAGCAGTGAGGGGGCTGGGGAAGCTTTCTTT.

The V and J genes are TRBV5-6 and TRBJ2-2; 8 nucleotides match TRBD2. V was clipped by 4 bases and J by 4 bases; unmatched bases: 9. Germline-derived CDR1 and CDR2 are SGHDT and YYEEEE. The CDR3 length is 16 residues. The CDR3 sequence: CASSLPAGATTGELFF. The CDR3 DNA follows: TGTGCCAGCAGCCTCCCAGCGGGAGCTACCACCGGGGAGCTGTTTTTT.

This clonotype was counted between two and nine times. Written as DNA, the CDR3 is TGCGCCAGCACAGCGGGGGATTCCACAGATACGCAGTATTTT. It encodes CASTAGDSTDTQYF. This rearrangement joins TRBV5-1 to TRBJ2-3; 8 nucleotides align to TRBD2. Losses at the gene ends were 6 bases for V and 2 bases for J; bases not matched to a gene: 5. The germline CDR1 and CDR2 sequences are SGHRS and YFSETQ. This CDR3 is built from 14 residues.

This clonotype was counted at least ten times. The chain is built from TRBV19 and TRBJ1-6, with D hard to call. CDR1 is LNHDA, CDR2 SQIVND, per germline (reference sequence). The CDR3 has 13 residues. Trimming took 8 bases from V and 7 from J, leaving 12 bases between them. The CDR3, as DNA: TGTGCCAGTTCCAGCAGATCGAATTCACCCCTCCACTTT. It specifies CASSSRSNSPLHF.

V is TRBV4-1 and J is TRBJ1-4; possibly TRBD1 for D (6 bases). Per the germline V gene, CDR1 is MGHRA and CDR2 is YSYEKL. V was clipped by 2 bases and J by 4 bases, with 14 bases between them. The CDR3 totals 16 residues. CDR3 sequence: CASSQPQEGVNEKLFF. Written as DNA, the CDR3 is TGCGCCAGCAGCCAACCCCAGGAGGGGGTTAATGAAAAACTGTTTTTT.